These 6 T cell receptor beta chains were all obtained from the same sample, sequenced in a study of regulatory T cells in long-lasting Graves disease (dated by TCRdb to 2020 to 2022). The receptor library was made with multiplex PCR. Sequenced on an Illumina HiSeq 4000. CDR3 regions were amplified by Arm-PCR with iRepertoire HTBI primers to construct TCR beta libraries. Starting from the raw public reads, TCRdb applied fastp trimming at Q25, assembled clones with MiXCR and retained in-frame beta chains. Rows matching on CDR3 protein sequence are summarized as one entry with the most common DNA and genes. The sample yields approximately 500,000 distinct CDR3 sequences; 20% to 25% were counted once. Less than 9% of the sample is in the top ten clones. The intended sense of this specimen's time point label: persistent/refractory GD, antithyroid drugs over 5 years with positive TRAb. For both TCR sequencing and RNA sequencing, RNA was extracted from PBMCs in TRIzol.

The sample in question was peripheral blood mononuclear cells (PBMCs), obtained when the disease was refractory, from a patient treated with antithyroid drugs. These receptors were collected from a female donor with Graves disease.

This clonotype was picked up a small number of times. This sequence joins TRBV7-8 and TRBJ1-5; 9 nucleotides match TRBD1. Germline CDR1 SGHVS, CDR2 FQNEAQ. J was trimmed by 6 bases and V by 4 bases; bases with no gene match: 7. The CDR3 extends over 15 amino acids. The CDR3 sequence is CASSYTGGGGQPQHF. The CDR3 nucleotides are TGTGCCAGCAGCTATACAGGGGGCGGAGGTCAGCCCCAGCATTTT. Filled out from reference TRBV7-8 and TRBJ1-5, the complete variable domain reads GAGVSQSPRYKVAKRGQDVALRCDPISGHVSLFWYQQALGQGPEFLTYFQNEAQLDKSGLPSDRFFAERPEGSVSTLKIQRTQQEDSAVYLCASSYTGGGGQPQHFGDGTRLSIL.

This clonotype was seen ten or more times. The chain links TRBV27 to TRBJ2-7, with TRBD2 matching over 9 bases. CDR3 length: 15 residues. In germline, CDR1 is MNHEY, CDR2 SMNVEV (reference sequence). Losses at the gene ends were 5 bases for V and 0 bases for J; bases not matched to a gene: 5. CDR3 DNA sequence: TGTGCCAGCAGTACCTCTAGCGGGATCTCCTACGAGCAGTACTTC. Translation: CASSTSSGISYEQYF.

CDR3: CASSLEGTANTEAFF. The DNA of the CDR3 is TGTGCCAGCAGCTTAGAAGGGACAGCGAACACTGAAGCTTTCTTT. The chain joins TRBV7-3 to TRBJ1-1; TRBD1 agrees at 7 bases. The V and J ends lost 2 bases and 1 base, in that order; junction bases with no gene match: 4. Per the germline V gene, CDR1 is SGHTA and CDR2 is FQGTGA. This CDR3 spans 15 amino acids.

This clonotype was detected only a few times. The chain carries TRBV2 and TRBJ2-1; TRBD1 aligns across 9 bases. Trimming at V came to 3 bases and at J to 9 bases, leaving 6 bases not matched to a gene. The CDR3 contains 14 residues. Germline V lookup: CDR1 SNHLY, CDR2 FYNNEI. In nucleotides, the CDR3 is TGTGCCAGCAGTGAGGGACAGGGTGCTATTGAGCAGTTCTTC. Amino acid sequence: CASSEGQGAIEQFF.

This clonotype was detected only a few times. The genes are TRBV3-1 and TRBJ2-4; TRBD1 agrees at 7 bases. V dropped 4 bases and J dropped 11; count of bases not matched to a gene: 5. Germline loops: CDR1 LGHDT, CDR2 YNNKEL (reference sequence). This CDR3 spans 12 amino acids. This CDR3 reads CASSLGQEVQYF. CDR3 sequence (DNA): TGTGCCAGCAGCCTCGGACAGGAAGTTCAGTACTTC.

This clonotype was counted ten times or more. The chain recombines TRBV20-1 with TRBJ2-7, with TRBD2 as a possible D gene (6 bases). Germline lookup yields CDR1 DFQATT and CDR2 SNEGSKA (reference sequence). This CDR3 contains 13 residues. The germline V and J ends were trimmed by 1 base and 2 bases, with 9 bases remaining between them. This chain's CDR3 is CSARGGLTYEQYF. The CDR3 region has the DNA TGCAGTGCTAGAGGGGGACTCACCTACGAGCAGTACTTC.